This is a list of T cell receptor beta chains from one sample in a study of T cell clonotyping in hematopoietic cell transplantation. Assay used: immunoSEQ multiplex PCR; TCRdb lists only in-frame clones, some missing. The table lists 7,500 to 9,500 clones, roughly 79% of them singletons. Sequencing was performed on peripheral blood mononuclear cells, taken 180 days after allogeneic stem cell transplant. The receptors originated from a female patient aged 45-65 years who had an allogeneic stem cell transplant from an unrelated donor, so the T cells may come from the graft donor. Some clones in this sample may be carry-over from other donors' samples. Both conserved end residues are part of each CDR3. D genes are given only for firm matches. Some rows mark clone size as missing; the rest say once, few, many or name a class of expanded clone.

>TRBJ2-3|-|TRBV19|TRBD2
TGTGCCAGTAGTATAAGGACTAGCGGGAGCTCAGATACGCAGTATTTT
CASSIRTSGSSDTQYF
>TRBJ1-2|large|TRBV15|-
TGTGCCACCAGCAGAGATAAGGGGACGGACTATGGCTACACCTTC
CATSRDKGTDYGYTF
>TRBJ1-6|-|TRBV5-1|-
TGCGCCAGCAGCTTTGAGCTCTATAATTCACCCCTCCACTTT
CASSFELYNSPLHF
>TRBJ1-1|-|TRBV2|TRBD1
TGTGCCAGCAGTCAGGACAGGGACACTGAAGCTTTCTTT
CASSQDRDTEAFF
>TRBJ2-5|-|TRBV5-1|-
TGCGCCAGCAGCCCGCTGGGAGAGACCCAGTACTTC
CASSPLGETQYF
>TRBJ2-5|-|TRBV5-4|-
TGTGCCAGCAGCGGGGCGGGGCGAGAGACCCAGTACTTC
CASSGAGRETQYF
>TRBJ2-4|-|TRBV7-2|-
TGTGCCAGCAGCCCCCGGGCCAAAAACATTCAGTACTTC
CASSPRAKNIQYF
>TRBJ1-2|-|TRBV6-4|TRBD1
TGTGCCAGCAGTGACTCGGGGACAGGTGGGGGAAACTATGGCTACACCTTC
CASSDSGTGGGNYGYTF
>TRBJ1-1|few|TRBV19|-
TGTGCCAGTAGACCTTTATTGGGCAGTGGCACTGAAGCTTTCTTT
CASRPLLGSGTEAFF
>TRBJ2-2|-|TRBV7-2|TRBD2
TGTGCCAGCAGCTTCGGGGGGACCCTCAACACCGGGGAGCTGTTTTTT
CASSFGGTLNTGELFF
>TRBJ2-1|once|TRBV29-1|-
TGCAGCGTAAGGGGGAGGGGCTGGGACAATGAGCAGTTCTTC
CSVRGRGWDNEQFF
>TRBJ2-2|few|TRBV29-1|-
TGCAGCGTCCCGATGGACACCGGGGAGCTGTTTTTT
CSVPMDTGELFF
>TRBJ2-7|-|TRBV7-2|TRBD1
TGTGCCAGCAGCAGGGACAGCAGGTACGAGCAGTACTTC
CASSRDSRYEQYF
>TRBJ2-1|few|TRBV25-1|-
TGTGCCAGCAGTCCTCCTGAAAACTACAATGAGCAGTTCTTC
CASSPPENYNEQFF
>TRBJ1-1|-|TRBV30|TRBD1
TGTGCCTGGATCCGACAGGGGGCCATCGGAGCTTTCTTT
CAWIRQGAIGAFF
>TRBJ2-1|once|TRBV6-5|-
TGTGCCAGCAGTACCGCTCAGGGGTTAAACAATGAGCAGTTCTTC
CASSTAQGLNNEQFF
>TRBJ2-7|-|TRBV19|-
TGTGCCAGTAGTATGGGGTCAGGAGGATTCTACGAGCAGTACTTC
CASSMGSGGFYEQYF
>TRBJ2-3|-|TRBV6-1|TRBD2
TGTGCCAGCGTAGGACTAGCGGGAGGGTTAGATACGCAGTATTTT
CASVGLAGGLDTQYF
>TRBJ2-7|-|TRBV5-1|-
TGCGCCAGCAGCTTTAACGGCTACGAGCAGTACTTC
CASSFNGYEQYF
>TRBJ2-7|-|TRBV6-6|-
TGTGCCAGCAGCACCCGATACCTCTCCTACGAGCAGTACTTC
CASSTRYLSYEQYF
>TRBJ1-6|-|TRBV30|TRBD1
TGTGCCCGGACAGGGACACAAAGGGCCCTCCACTTT
CARTGTQRALHF
>TRBJ1-1|-|TRBV6-5|-
TGTGCCAGCAGTCGGACAGTCACTGAAGCTTTCTTT
CASSRTVTEAFF
>TRBJ2-2|-|TRBV11-3|TRBD1
TGTGCCAGCAGAACAGGGGGCTCGGCCGGGGAGCTGTTTTTT
CASRTGGSAGELFF
>TRBJ2-5|-|TRBV7-9|-
TGTGCCAGCAGCTTAGCGGGGTTCAAAGAGACCCAGTACTTC
CASSLAGFKETQYF
>TRBJ2-3|-|TRBV4-1|TRBD1
TGCGCCAGCAGCCAGGACAGGGAGGGCACAGATACGCAGTATTTT
CASSQDREGTDTQYF
>TRBJ2-7|-|TRBV27|TRBD1
TGTGCCAGCACTGCACCCGGGACAGGGGTACTGCGGCAGTACTTC
CASTAPGTGVLRQYF
>TRBJ1-2|once|TRBV28|TRBD1
TGTGCCAGCAGTTTAACAGGGGGCGCTGGCTACACCTTC
CASSLTGGAGYTF
>TRBJ1-2|-|TRBV7-2|-
TGTGCCAGCAGCCCCATACAGGGTTGGGGCTACACCTTC
CASSPIQGWGYTF
>TRBJ1-5|-|TRBV28|-
TGTGCCAGCAAGGGGGGCAATCAGCCCCAGCATTTT
CASKGGNQPQHF
>TRBJ2-7|-|TRBV5-6|-
TGTGCCAGCAGCCCCGGAAAGGCCGAGCAGTACTTC
CASSPGKAEQYF
>TRBJ1-1|once|TRBV5-1|-
TGCGCCAGCAGCTTGACTCGGGAAGGGAACACTGAAGCTTTCTTT
CASSLTREGNTEAFF
>TRBJ2-7|-|TRBV5-8|TRBD1
TGTGCCAGCAGCGCTTCCGGGACAGGGTTCTTCGAGCAGTACTTC
CASSASGTGFFEQYF